This TCR beta chain is from a study of cytotoxic CD8 clonotypes in ibrutinib-treated CLL. Study background: IGHV unmutated 17 to 18; relapsed/refractory 11; treatment-naive more than 14. Notes on the study in general: Clonotypes that were public were uncommon, and they contracted or stayed stable on treatment.

As concerns this clone: Its antigen is still unknown.

A 1 in 200,000 to 1 in 1 million T cell depth was the sequencing target. The assay was immunoSEQ multiplex PCR, and TCRdb's table has in-frame clones only and misses some. The table has some 350,000 clones, 67% seen once; the top ten hold roughly 6%. V lost 4 bases to trimming and J lost 6 bases; unmatched junction nucleotides: 6. The CDR3 has 14 amino acids. CDR1 LGHNA and CDR2 YSLEER come from the germline V gene. V is TRBV4-3 and J is TRBJ2-5, with 9 bases aligning to TRBD2. This receptor was taken from a human donor with chronic lymphocytic leukemia. Material: PBMCs, obtained after 36 months of ibrutinib treatment. This chain's CDR3 is CASSPKAGGKTQYF. In nucleotides, the CDR3 is TGCGCCAGCAGCCCCAAAGCGGGAGGCAAGACCCAGTACTTC.